Detailed here is one TCR beta chain. The data belong to a study of control samples from healthy donors and cancer patients. Trimming removed 0 bases from V and 4 bases from J, with 10 bases in between. Per germline, CDR1 LNHDA and CDR2 SQIVND (reference sequence). The CDR3 is 15 amino acids. Profiling relied on immunoSEQ multiplex PCR, and the TCRdb table lists in-frame clones only, not all of them. The sample lists tens of thousands of clones; 94% were seen once. The V and J genes are TRBV19 and TRBJ1-3, with a weak D call TRBD1 (5 bases). This TCR was sampled from a woman aged 30 to 39 in good health. The sample consisted of blood. The DNA of the CDR3 is TGTGCCAGTAGTATAGACAGGGTTGGCGGAAACACCATATATTTT. This translates into CASSIDRVGGNTIYF. Drawing the rest from reference TRBV19 and TRBJ1-3, the complete variable domain is DGGITQSPKYLFRKEGQNVTLSCEQNLNHDAMYWYRQDPGQGLRLIYYSQIVNDFQKGDIAEGYSVSREKKESFPLTVTSAQKNPTAFYLCASSIDRVGGNTIYFGEGSWLTVV.